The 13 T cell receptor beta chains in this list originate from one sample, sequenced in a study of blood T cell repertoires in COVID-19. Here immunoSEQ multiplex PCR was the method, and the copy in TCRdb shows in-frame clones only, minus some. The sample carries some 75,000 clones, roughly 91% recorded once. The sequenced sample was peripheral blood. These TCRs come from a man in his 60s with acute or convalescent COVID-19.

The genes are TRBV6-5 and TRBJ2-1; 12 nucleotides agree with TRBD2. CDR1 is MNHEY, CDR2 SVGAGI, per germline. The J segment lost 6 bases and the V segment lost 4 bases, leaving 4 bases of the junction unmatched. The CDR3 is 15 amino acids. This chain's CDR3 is CASSFLAGGPNEQFF. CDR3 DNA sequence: TGTGCCAGCAGTTTCCTAGCGGGAGGGCCCAATGAGCAGTTCTTC.

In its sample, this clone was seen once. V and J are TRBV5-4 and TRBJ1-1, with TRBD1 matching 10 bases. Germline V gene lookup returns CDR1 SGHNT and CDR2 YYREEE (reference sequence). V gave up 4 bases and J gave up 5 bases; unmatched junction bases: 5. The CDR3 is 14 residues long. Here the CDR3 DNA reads TGTGCCAGCAGCGAGACAGGGGGCCGGACTGAAGCTTTCTTT. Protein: CASSETGGRTEAFF.

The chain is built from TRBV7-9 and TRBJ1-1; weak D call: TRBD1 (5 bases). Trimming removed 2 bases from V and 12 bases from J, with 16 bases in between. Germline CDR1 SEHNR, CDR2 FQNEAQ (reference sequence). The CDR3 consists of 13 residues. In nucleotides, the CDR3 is TGTGCCAGCAGCTTAACCGATGGGGCTAGAACTTTCTTT. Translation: CASSLTDGARTFF.

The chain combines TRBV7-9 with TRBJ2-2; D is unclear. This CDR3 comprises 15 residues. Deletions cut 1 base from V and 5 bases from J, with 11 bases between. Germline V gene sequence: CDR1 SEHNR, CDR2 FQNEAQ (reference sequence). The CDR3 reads CASSLVAPRTGELFF. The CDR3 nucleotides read TGTGCCAGCAGCTTAGTTGCCCCGAGAACCGGGGAGCTGTTTTTT.

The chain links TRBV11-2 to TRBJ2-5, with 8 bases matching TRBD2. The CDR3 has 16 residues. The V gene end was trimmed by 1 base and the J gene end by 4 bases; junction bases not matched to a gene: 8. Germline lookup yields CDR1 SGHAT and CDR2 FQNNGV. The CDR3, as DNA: TGTGCCAGCAGCTTAGTAGGCGGGGGGATAGGAGAGACCCAGTACTTC. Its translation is CASSLVGGGIGETQYF.

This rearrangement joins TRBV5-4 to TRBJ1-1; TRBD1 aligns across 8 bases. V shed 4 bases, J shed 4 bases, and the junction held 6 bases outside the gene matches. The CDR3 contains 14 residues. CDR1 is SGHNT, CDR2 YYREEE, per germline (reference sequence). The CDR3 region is CASSHPGQGTEAFF. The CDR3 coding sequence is TGTGCCAGCAGCCATCCCGGACAGGGCACTGAAGCTTTCTTT.

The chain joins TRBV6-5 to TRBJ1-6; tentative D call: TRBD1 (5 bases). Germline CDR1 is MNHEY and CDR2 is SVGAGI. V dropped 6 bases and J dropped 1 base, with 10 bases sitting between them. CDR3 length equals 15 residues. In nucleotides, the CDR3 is TGTGCCAGCAGCCCCCGGGGGTCCTATAATTCACCCCTCCACTTT. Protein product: CASSPRGSYNSPLHF.

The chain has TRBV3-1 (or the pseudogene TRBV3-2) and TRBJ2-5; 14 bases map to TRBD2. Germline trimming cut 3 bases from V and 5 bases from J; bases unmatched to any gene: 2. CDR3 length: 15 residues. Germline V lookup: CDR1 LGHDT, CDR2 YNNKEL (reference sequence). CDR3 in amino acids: CASSQRLAGGETQYF. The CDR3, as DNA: TGTGCCAGCAGCCAGCGACTAGCGGGAGGGGAGACCCAGTACTTC.

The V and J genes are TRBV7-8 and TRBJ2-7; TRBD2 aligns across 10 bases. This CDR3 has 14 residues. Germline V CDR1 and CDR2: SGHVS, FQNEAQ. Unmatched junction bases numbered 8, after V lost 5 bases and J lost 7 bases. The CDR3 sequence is CASSAMGLAREQYF. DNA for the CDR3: TGTGCCAGCAGCGCTATGGGACTAGCGCGGGAGCAGTACTTC.

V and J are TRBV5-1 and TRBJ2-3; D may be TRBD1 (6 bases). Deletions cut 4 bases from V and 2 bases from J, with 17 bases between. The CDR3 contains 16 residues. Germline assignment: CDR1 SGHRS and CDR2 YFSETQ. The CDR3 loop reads CASSSDPGQDTDTQYF. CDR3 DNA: TGCGCCAGCAGCAGTGACCCGGGACAAGACACAGATACGCAGTATTTT.

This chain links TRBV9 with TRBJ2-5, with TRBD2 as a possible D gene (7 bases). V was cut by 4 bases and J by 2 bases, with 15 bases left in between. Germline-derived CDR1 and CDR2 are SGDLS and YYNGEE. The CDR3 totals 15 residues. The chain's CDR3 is CASSLRGGTQETQYF. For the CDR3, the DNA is TGTGCCAGCAGCCTGCGGGGAGGGACACAAGAGACCCAGTACTTC.

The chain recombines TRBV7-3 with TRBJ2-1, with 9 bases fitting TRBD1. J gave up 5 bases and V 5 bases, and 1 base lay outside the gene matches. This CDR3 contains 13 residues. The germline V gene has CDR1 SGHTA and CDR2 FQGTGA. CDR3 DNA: TGTGCCAGCAGCAGGGACAGGGACAATGAGCAGTTCTTC. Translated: CASSRDRDNEQFF.

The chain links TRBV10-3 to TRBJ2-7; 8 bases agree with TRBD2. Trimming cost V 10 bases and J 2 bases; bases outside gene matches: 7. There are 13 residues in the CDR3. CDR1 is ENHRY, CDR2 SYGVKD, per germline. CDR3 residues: CATGGGTTYEQYF. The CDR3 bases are TGTGCCACCGGCGGGGGGACCACCTACGAGCAGTACTTC.